These T cell receptor beta chains were read from a single sample in a study of T-cell reconstitution after alpha-beta-depleted transplantation in children. Using its own MiXCR run on the PCR reads, TCRdb lists one record per CDR3 protein. The data contain a few hundred thousand distinct CDR3 sequences, approximately 42% of them singletons. Sequencing used PBMCs, obtained before TCRalphabeta/CD19-depleted stem cell transplant. The receptors originated from a girl aged 2 to 10 with aplastic anemia, due to receive a stem cell transplant. CDR3s include the opening cysteine and the closing phenylalanine or tryptophan. Each record gives: D gene, V gene, clone size, J gene, CDR3 protein, CDR3 DNA. A D gene is named only where the DNA matches it firmly. Some rows mark clone size as missing; the rest say once, few, many or name a class of expanded clone.

d_call: .; v_call: TRBV20-1; clone_size: .; j_call: TRBJ2-3; cdr3_aa: CSAYPVRRDTQYF; cdr3_nt: TGCAGTGCTTATCCTGTACGTCGGGATACGCAGTATTTT
d_call: .; v_call: TRBV18; clone_size: few; j_call: TRBJ1-1; cdr3_aa: CASSPSNVRPMNTEAFF; cdr3_nt: TGTGCCAGCTCACCTTCGAACGTGCGACCAATGAACACTGAAGCTTTCTTT
d_call: .; v_call: TRBV5-1; clone_size: many; j_call: TRBJ1-2; cdr3_aa: CASSLGPIYGYTF; cdr3_nt: TGTGCCAGCAGTTTGGGACCCATCTATGGCTACACCTTC
d_call: TRBD2; v_call: TRBV20-1; clone_size: .; j_call: TRBJ2-1; cdr3_aa: CSAASGTSYNEQFF; cdr3_nt: TGCAGTGCTGCAAGCGGGACCTCCTACAATGAGCAGTTCTTC
d_call: .; v_call: TRBV9; clone_size: .; j_call: TRBJ2-6; cdr3_aa: CASSVGYGANVLTF; cdr3_nt: TGTGCCAGCAGCGTAGGTTACGGGGCCAACGTCCTGACTTTC
d_call: TRBD1; v_call: TRBV29-1; clone_size: many; j_call: TRBJ2-7; cdr3_aa: CSVGLRDRGPGEQYF; cdr3_nt: TGCAGCGTGGGGTTGAGGGACAGGGGGCCCGGCGAGCAGTACTTC
d_call: .; v_call: TRBV27; clone_size: .; j_call: TRBJ1-1; cdr3_aa: CASSLSPTGAGTEAFF; cdr3_nt: TGTGCCAGCAGTTTATCCCCTACCGGGGCCGGCACTGAAGCTTTCTTT
d_call: TRBD1; v_call: TRBV10-3; clone_size: many; j_call: TRBJ2-7; cdr3_aa: CASCSGTGNEQYF; cdr3_nt: TGTGCCTCTTGCTCCGGGACAGGGAACGAGCAGTACTTC
d_call: .; v_call: TRBV18; clone_size: .; j_call: TRBJ2-5; cdr3_aa: CASSPKPDDSKYF; cdr3_nt: TGTGCCAGCTCACCAAAACCGGACGACTCCAAGTACTTC
d_call: TRBD1; v_call: TRBV29-1; clone_size: many; j_call: TRBJ2-7; cdr3_aa: CSVVGQGNYEQYF; cdr3_nt: TGCAGCGTTGTGGGACAGGGGAATTACGAGCAGTACTTC
d_call: .; v_call: TRBV7-2; clone_size: .; j_call: TRBJ2-7; cdr3_aa: CASSFGGREQYF; cdr3_nt: TGTGCCAGCAGCTTCGGGGGTCGCGAGCAGTACTTC
d_call: TRBD2; v_call: TRBV20-1; clone_size: .; j_call: TRBJ2-7; cdr3_aa: CSARRLAGRYEQYF; cdr3_nt: TGCAGTGCGCGCCGGCTAGCGGGGCGCTACGAGCAGTACTTC
d_call: .; v_call: TRBV3-1; clone_size: .; j_call: TRBJ2-3; cdr3_aa: CASSQSGPDTDTQYF; cdr3_nt: TGTGCCAGCAGCCAATCTGGACCGGACACAGATACGCAGTATTTT
d_call: .; v_call: TRBV7-9; clone_size: few; j_call: TRBJ2-7; cdr3_aa: CASSLGDFYEQYF; cdr3_nt: TGTGCCAGCAGCTTGGGGGACTTCTACGAGCAGTACTTC
d_call: .; v_call: TRBV12-3/TRBV12-4; clone_size: .; j_call: TRBJ2-7; cdr3_aa: CASSRGYAYEQYF; cdr3_nt: TGTGCCAGCAGTCGCGGGTATGCCTACGAGCAGTACTTC
d_call: .; v_call: TRBV6-1; clone_size: .; j_call: TRBJ1-3; cdr3_aa: CASSELAASILSGNTIYF; cdr3_nt: TGTGCCAGCAGTGAACTGGCGGCCTCAATTCTCTCTGGAAACACCATATATTTT
d_call: .; v_call: TRBV29-1; clone_size: .; j_call: TRBJ2-5; cdr3_aa: CSVSLGTPNQETQYF; cdr3_nt: TGCAGCGTTTCCCTCGGGACACCTAACCAAGAGACCCAGTACTTC
d_call: .; v_call: TRBV5-1; clone_size: .; j_call: TRBJ2-2; cdr3_aa: CASSLRLVVDRELFF; cdr3_nt: TGCGCCAGCAGCCTCCGGTTGGTTGTCGACAGGGAGCTGTTTTTT
d_call: TRBD2; v_call: TRBV20-1; clone_size: .; j_call: TRBJ2-5; cdr3_aa: CSARGWGGETQYF; cdr3_nt: TGCAGTGCTAGGGGGTGGGGAGGGGAGACCCAGTACTTC
d_call: TRBD2; v_call: TRBV7-6; clone_size: .; j_call: TRBJ2-5; cdr3_aa: CASSLSGRAQETQYF; cdr3_nt: TGTGCCAGCAGCTTGAGCGGGAGGGCACAAGAGACCCAGTACTTC
d_call: .; v_call: TRBV5-1; clone_size: .; j_call: TRBJ2-3; cdr3_aa: CASSLEGSRGTDTQYF; cdr3_nt: TGCGCCAGCAGCTTGGAGGGGAGCCGAGGGACAGATACGCAGTATTTT
d_call: TRBD1; v_call: TRBV6-1; clone_size: few; j_call: TRBJ2-7; cdr3_aa: CASSLRTGREQYF; cdr3_nt: TGTGCCAGCAGTCTAAGGACAGGGCGCGAGCAGTACTTC
d_call: TRBD1; v_call: TRBV3-1; clone_size: few; j_call: TRBJ1-1; cdr3_aa: CASSQWGQSTEAFF; cdr3_nt: TGTGCCAGCAGCCAATGGGGACAGAGCACTGAAGCTTTCTTT
d_call: TRBD2; v_call: TRBV5-1; clone_size: .; j_call: TRBJ2-3; cdr3_aa: CASSRGVAGGRHTDTQYF; cdr3_nt: TGCGCCAGCAGCCGCGGGGTAGCGGGGGGCCGTCACACAGATACGCAGTATTTT
d_call: .; v_call: TRBV7-3; clone_size: once; j_call: TRBJ2-5; cdr3_aa: CASSFTRRETQYF; cdr3_nt: TGTGCCAGCAGCTTCACGCGTAGAGAGACCCAGTACTTC
d_call: .; v_call: TRBV20-1; clone_size: .; j_call: TRBJ1-5; cdr3_aa: CSARDNRAEPQHF; cdr3_nt: TGCAGTGCTAGAGATAACAGGGCAGAGCCCCAGCATTTT
d_call: .; v_call: TRBV20-1; clone_size: many; j_call: TRBJ2-5; cdr3_aa: CSEGARGALPGTQYF; cdr3_nt: TGCAGCGAGGGGGCGCGGGGGGCTCTCCCTGGGACCCAGTACTTC
d_call: .; v_call: TRBV28; clone_size: few; j_call: TRBJ1-5; cdr3_aa: CASTAVDLNQPQHF; cdr3_nt: TGTGCCAGCACCGCTGTGGACCTCAATCAGCCCCAGCATTTT
d_call: .; v_call: TRBV25-1; clone_size: many; j_call: TRBJ2-1; cdr3_aa: CASGPWADNEQFF; cdr3_nt: TGTGCCAGCGGTCCCTGGGCGGACAATGAGCAGTTCTTC
d_call: .; v_call: TRBV20-1; clone_size: few; j_call: TRBJ2-3; cdr3_aa: CSAPGPGMGDTQYF; cdr3_nt: TGCAGTGCTCCGGGCCCAGGGATGGGAGATACGCAGTATTTT
d_call: .; v_call: TRBV20-1; clone_size: .; j_call: TRBJ1-1; cdr3_aa: CSARGGPYTEAFF; cdr3_nt: TGCAGTGCTAGGGGGGGGCCTTATACTGAAGCTTTCTTT
d_call: .; v_call: TRBV20-1; clone_size: few; j_call: TRBJ2-1; cdr3_aa: CSARELGFDNEQFF; cdr3_nt: TGCAGTGCTAGAGAGTTAGGGTTCGACAATGAGCAGTTCTTC
d_call: TRBD2; v_call: TRBV5-1; clone_size: .; j_call: TRBJ2-3; cdr3_aa: CASSLAKGLAGGTQYF; cdr3_nt: TGCGCCAGCAGCTTGGCCAAGGGACTAGCGGGCGGTACGCAGTATTTT
d_call: .; v_call: TRBV5-1; clone_size: many; j_call: TRBJ2-1; cdr3_aa: CASREDTGSSYNEQFF; cdr3_nt: TGCGCCAGCAGGGAAGATACAGGCAGCTCCTACAATGAGCAGTTCTTC
d_call: .; v_call: TRBV20-1; clone_size: .; j_call: TRBJ2-1; cdr3_aa: CSAPNRDSGYNEQFF; cdr3_nt: TGCAGTGCTCCCAACCGGGACTCAGGTTACAATGAGCAGTTCTTC
d_call: TRBD1; v_call: TRBV10-1; clone_size: few; j_call: TRBJ2-7; cdr3_aa: CASSSRDSPPHEQYF; cdr3_nt: TGCGCCAGCAGTTCCCGGGACAGCCCTCCCCACGAGCAGTACTTC
d_call: TRBD2; v_call: TRBV7-3; clone_size: .; j_call: TRBJ2-3; cdr3_aa: CASSYGGDTDTQYF; cdr3_nt: TGTGCCAGCAGCTACGGGGGGGACACAGATACGCAGTATTTT
d_call: TRBD1; v_call: TRBV7-6; clone_size: few; j_call: TRBJ1-1; cdr3_aa: CASSVGTGQTEAFF; cdr3_nt: TGTGCCAGCAGCGTAGGGACAGGACAAACTGAAGCTTTCTTT
d_call: .; v_call: TRBV20-1; clone_size: .; j_call: TRBJ1-5; cdr3_aa: CSIGRAGNQPQHF; cdr3_nt: TGCTCTATTGGGAGGGCAGGCAATCAGCCCCAGCATTTT
d_call: TRBD2; v_call: TRBV7-6; clone_size: .; j_call: TRBJ2-3; cdr3_aa: CASSQTRGRPDEDTQYF; cdr3_nt: TGTGCCAGCAGCCAAACTCGCGGGAGGCCGGATGAGGATACGCAGTATTTT
d_call: .; v_call: TRBV7-2; clone_size: many; j_call: TRBJ2-1; cdr3_aa: CASSLDRTRGNEQFF; cdr3_nt: TGTGCCAGCAGCTTAGATAGGACCCGGGGCAATGAGCAGTTCTTC
d_call: .; v_call: TRBV29-1; clone_size: few; j_call: TRBJ2-5; cdr3_aa: CSVRPVGRETQYF; cdr3_nt: TGCAGCGTCCGACCGGTCGGGAGAGAGACCCAGTACTTC
d_call: .; v_call: TRBV7-2; clone_size: .; j_call: TRBJ2-7; cdr3_aa: CVSSPRTDPWYEQYF; cdr3_nt: TGTGTCAGCAGCCCACGGACTGATCCGTGGTACGAGCAGTACTTC
d_call: TRBD2; v_call: TRBV7-2; clone_size: many; j_call: TRBJ2-7; cdr3_aa: CASSLAGTSSYEQYF; cdr3_nt: TGTGCCAGCAGCTTAGCCGGGACTAGCTCCTACGAGCAGTACTTC
d_call: TRBD2; v_call: TRBV7-6; clone_size: .; j_call: TRBJ2-3; cdr3_aa: CASSDRSGGQPSTDTQYF; cdr3_nt: TGTGCCAGCAGCGACCGTAGCGGGGGGCAGCCTAGCACAGATACGCAGTATTTT
d_call: .; v_call: TRBV20-1; clone_size: many; j_call: TRBJ1-2; cdr3_aa: CSARVSGRGSYGYTF; cdr3_nt: TGCAGTGCTAGGGTATCAGGGAGAGGCTCGTATGGCTACACCTTC
d_call: .; v_call: TRBV7-3; clone_size: .; j_call: TRBJ2-5; cdr3_aa: CASSPTPRGQETQYF; cdr3_nt: TGTGCCAGCAGCCCCACCCCAAGGGGCCAAGAGACCCAGTACTTC
d_call: TRBD2; v_call: TRBV20-1; clone_size: .; j_call: TRBJ2-3; cdr3_aa: CSARPSGRRTDTQYF; cdr3_nt: TGCAGTGCTAGACCGAGCGGGAGGCGCACAGATACGCAGTATTTT
d_call: .; v_call: TRBV20-1; clone_size: few; j_call: TRBJ1-1; cdr3_aa: CSARDGRSPYNTEAFF; cdr3_nt: TGCAGTGCTAGAGATGGCAGATCCCCGTACAACACTGAAGCTTTCTTT